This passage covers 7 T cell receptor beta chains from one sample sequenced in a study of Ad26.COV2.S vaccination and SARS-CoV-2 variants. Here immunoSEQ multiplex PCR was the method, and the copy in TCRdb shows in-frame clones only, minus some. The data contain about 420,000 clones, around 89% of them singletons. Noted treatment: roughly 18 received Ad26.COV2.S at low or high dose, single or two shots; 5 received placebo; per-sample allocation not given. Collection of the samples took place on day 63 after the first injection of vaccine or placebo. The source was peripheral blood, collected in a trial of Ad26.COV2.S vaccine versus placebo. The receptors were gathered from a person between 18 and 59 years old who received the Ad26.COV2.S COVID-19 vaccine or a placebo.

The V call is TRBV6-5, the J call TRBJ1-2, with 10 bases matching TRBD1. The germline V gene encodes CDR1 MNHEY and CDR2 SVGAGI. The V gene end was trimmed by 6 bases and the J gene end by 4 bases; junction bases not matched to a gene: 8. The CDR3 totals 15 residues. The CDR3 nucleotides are TGTGCCAGCAGCACCGGGACAGGGGTGAGCTATGGCTACACCTTC. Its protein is CASSTGTGVSYGYTF.

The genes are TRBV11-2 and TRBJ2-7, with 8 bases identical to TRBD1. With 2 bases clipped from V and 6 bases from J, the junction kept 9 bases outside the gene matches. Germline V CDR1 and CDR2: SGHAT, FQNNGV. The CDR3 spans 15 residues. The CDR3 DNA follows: TGTGCCAGCAGCTTATGGGGCGGACAGGGCTTCGAGCAGTACTTC. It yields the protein CASSLWGGQGFEQYF.

The CDR3 DNA is TGTGCCAGCAGCGGGACAGGGAATCAGCCCCAGCATTTT. Its translation: CASSGTGNQPQHF. The chain couples TRBV7-2 to TRBJ1-5; 9 nucleotides agree with TRBD1. V shed 5 bases and J 4 bases; nucleotides not matched to a gene: 0. The CDR3 totals 13 residues. Germline V gene lookup returns CDR1 SGHTA and CDR2 FQGNSA.

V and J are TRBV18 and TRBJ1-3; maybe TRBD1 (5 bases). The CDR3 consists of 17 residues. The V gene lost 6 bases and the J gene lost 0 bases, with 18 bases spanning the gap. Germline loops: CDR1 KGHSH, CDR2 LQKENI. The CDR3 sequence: CASSPTPDRDSGNTIYF. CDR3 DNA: TGTGCCAGCTCCCCGACTCCCGACAGAGACTCTGGAAACACCATATATTTT.

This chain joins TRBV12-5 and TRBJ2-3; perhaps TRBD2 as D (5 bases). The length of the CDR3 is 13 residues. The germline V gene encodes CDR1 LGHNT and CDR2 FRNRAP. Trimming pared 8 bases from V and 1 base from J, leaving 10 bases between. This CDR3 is CASRPGGTDTQYF. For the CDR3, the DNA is TGTGCTAGTAGGCCCGGGGGCACAGATACGCAGTATTTT.

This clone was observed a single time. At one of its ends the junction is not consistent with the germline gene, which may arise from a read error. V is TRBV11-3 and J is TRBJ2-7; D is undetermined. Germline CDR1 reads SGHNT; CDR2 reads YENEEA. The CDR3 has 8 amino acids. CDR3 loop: CASSSATF. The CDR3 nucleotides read TGTGCCAGCAGCTCTGCAACCTTC.

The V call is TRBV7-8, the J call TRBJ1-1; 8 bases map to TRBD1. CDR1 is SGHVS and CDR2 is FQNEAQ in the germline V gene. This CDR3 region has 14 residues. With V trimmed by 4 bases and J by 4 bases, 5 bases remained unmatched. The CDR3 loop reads CASSYGQGFTEAFF. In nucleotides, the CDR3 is TGTGCCAGCAGCTACGGACAGGGTTTCACTGAAGCTTTCTTT.